This TCR beta chain was captured by sequencing in a study of siplizumab effects on memory and regulatory T cells. The study's findings and limits: Naive T cells were seen as more diverse than memory cells and as major alloresponse contributors. To unstimulated subsets, only a minor fraction of alloreactive clones could be mapped. The authors did not confirm suppressive function in proliferating Tregs from siplizumab cultures. Siplizumab produced a significant drop in alloreactive sequences attributable to unstimulated CD4+ memory cells.

CDR1 is SGHRS, CDR2 YFSETQ, per germline. The CDR3 spans 14 residues. Profiling relied on immunoSEQ multiplex PCR, and the TCRdb table lists in-frame clones only, not all of them. The data contain about 70,000 clones, 80% to 90% of them singletons. Regarding this clone: Its specificity is unknown.

The chain is built from TRBV5-1 and TRBJ2-5, with TRBD2 matching over 7 bases. The DNA end is more similar to TRBJ2-7, so the J call may be wrong. Specimen: Tregs sorted from blood. The receptor comes from a human donor in good health. The CDR3 sequence is CASSLLGRAYEQYF. The CDR3 DNA is TGCGCCAGCAGCTTGTTGGGGAGGGCCTACGAGCAGTACTTC.